In this sample, the clone carrying this TCR beta chain turned up a few times. What it recognizes is unknown. The data are from a study of OX40 agonist ivuxolimab in advanced cancers. Study-level information: All patients had ivuxolimab intravenously every 2 weeks at 0.01 to 10 mg/kg.

Points from the study as a whole: Relative to CD4+ cells, CD8+ T cells on average had more expanded clones. CD4+ and CD8+ blood T cells expanded clonally by week 6 at 0.1 to 3.0 mg/kg.

Trimming took off 0 bases at V and 6 bases at J, with 6 bases between the two ends. Germline-derived CDR1 and CDR2 are SGHTA and FQGNSA. CDR3 length: 12 residues. This table comes from immunoSEQ multiplex PCR, and its TCRdb copy is limited to in-frame clones, with some not included. The data hold approximately 84,000 clones, with about four fifths observed a single time. If patients had autoimmune disease history or systemic immunosuppression, they were excluded. The specimen comprised CD4+ or CD8+ T cells sorted from blood, sampled in a trial of the OX40 agonist ivuxolimab. The genes are TRBV7-2 and TRBJ2-7; no clear D. The source is an adult with an advanced solid tumor such as melanoma, head and neck, liver or kidney cancer. The CDR3 DNA is TGTGCCAGCAGCTTAGCGGTTTCCGAGCAGTACTTC. This encodes CASSLAVSEQYF.